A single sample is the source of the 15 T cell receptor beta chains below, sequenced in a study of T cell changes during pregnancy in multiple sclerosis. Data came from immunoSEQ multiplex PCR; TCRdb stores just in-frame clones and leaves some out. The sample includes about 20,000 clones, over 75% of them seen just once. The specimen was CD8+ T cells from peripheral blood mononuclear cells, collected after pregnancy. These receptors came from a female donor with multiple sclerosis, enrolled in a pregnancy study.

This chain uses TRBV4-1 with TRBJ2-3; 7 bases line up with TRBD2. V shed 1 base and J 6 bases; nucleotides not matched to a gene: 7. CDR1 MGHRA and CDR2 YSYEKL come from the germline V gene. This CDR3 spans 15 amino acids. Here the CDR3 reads CASSQVTGGTDTQYF. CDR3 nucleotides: TGCGCCAGCAGCCAAGTCACGGGGGGAACGGATACGCAGTATTTT.

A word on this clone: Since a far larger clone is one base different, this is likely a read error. DNA of the CDR3: TGTGCCAGCAGCCAAGAAGCAGGGTCCTATGGCTACACCTTC. Protein: CASSQEAGSYGYTF. The rearrangement joins TRBV4-2 to TRBJ1-2, with D maybe TRBD1 (5 bases). The germline V gene has CDR1 LGHNA and CDR2 YNFKEQ. This CDR3 contains 14 residues. V gave up 0 bases and J gave up 4 bases, with 9 bases separating them.

CDR3 coding DNA: TGTGCCAGCAGCGAATCCCTCGGAGATGGGACTGAAGCTTTCTTT. Protein product: CASSESLGDGTEAFF. V gene TRBV6-1 combines with J gene TRBJ1-1; unclear D gene. This CDR3 is built from 15 residues. Germline-derived CDR1 and CDR2 are MNHNS and SASEGT. V lost 6 bases and J 5 bases, leaving 19 bases between the germline ends.

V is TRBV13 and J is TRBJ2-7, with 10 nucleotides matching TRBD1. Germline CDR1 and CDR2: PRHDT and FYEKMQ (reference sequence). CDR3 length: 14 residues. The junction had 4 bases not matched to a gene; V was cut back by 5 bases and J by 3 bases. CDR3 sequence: CASSPGTGVYEQYF. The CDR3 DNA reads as TGTGCCAGCAGCCCCGGGACAGGGGTCTACGAGCAGTACTTC.

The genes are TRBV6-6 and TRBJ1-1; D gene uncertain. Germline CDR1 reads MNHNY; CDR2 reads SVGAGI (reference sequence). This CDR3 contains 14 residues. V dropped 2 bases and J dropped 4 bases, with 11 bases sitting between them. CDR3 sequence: CASSYGREGTEAFF. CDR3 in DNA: TGTGCCAGCAGTTACGGTCGGGAGGGCACTGAAGCTTTCTTT.

Written as DNA, the CDR3 is TGTGCCAGCACCTTCCAGCCAGGTAACACTGAAGCTTTCTTT. This gives the protein CASTFQPGNTEAFF. The rearrangement links TRBV27 to TRBJ1-1; D gene unclear. V lost 7 bases and J lost 2, with 14 bases in between. Per germline, CDR1 MNHEY and CDR2 SMNVEV (reference sequence). The CDR3 runs 14 residues.

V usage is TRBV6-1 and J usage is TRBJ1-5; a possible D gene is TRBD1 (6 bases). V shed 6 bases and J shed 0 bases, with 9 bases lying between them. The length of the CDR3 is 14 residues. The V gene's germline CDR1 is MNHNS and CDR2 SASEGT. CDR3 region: CASSRTASNQPQHF. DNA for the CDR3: TGTGCCAGCAGCCGGACAGCTAGCAATCAGCCCCAGCATTTT.

The CDR3 DNA follows: TGTGCCAGCAGGACGGACAGGGAGGACGAGCAGTACTTC. Its translation is CASRTDREDEQYF. The gene calls are TRBV2 and TRBJ2-7, with TRBD1 identical over 8 bases. The germline CDR1 and CDR2 sequences are SNHLY and FYNNEI. This CDR3 is 13 amino acids long. V lost 6 bases and J lost 5; bases outside the gene matches: 6.

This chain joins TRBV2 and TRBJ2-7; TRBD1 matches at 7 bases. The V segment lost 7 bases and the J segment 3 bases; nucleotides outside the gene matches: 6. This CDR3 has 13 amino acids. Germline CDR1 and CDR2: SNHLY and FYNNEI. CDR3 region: CASKVGGGYEQYF. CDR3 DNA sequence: TGTGCCAGCAAGGTAGGGGGCGGCTACGAGCAGTACTTC.

DNA for the CDR3: TGTGCCAGCAGCCAATCGGGGACAGGGCTCCCGGGAGCTTTCTTT. It yields the protein CASSQSGTGLPGAFF. The V and J genes are TRBV16 and TRBJ1-1, with 9 bases fitting TRBD1. The germline V gene encodes CDR1 KGHSY and CDR2 FQNENV. The CDR3 runs 15 residues. Trimming cost V 0 bases and J 10 bases; bases outside gene matches: 9.

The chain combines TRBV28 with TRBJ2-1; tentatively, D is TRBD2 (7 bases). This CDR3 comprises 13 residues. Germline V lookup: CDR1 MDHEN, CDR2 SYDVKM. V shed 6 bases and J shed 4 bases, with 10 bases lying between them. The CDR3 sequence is CASRGGQYNEQFF. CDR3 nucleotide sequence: TGTGCCAGCAGGGGGGGGCAATACAATGAGCAGTTCTTC.

The CDR3 sequence: CASSLYGNQPQHF. The CDR3 nucleotides read TGTGCCAGCAGTTTGTACGGGAATCAGCCCCAGCATTTT. The chain joins TRBV28 to TRBJ1-5; D not certain. Trimming stripped 3 bases from V and 4 bases from J, with 7 bases between. Germline lookup yields CDR1 MDHEN and CDR2 SYDVKM. This CDR3 has 13 residues.

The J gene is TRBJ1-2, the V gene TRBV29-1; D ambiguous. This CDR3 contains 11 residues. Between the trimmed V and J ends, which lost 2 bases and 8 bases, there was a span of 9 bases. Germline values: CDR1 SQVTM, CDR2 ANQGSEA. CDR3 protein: CSVESGSGYTF. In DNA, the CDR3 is TGCAGCGTTGAATCGGGGTCCGGCTACACCTTC.

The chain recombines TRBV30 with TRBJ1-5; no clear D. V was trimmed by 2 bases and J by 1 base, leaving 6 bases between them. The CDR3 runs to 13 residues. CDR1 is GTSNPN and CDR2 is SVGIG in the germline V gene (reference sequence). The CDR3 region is CAWSPQSNQPQHF. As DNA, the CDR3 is TGTGCCTGGAGTCCACAGAGCAATCAGCCCCAGCATTTT.

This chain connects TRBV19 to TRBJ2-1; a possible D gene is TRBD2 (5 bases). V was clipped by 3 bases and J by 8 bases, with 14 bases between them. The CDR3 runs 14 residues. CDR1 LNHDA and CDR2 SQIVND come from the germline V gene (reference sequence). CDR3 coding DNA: TGTGCCAGTAGTATTCTACTAGGGTCCCATGAGCAGTTCTTC. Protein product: CASSILLGSHEQFF.